Presented here are 27 T cell receptor beta chains from one specimen sequenced in a study of T-cell memory formation after mild COVID-19. Using its own MiXCR run on the 5' RACE reads, TCRdb lists one record per CDR3 protein. The table shows 550,000 to 650,000 distinct CDR3 sequences, with 15% to 20% occurring only once. The sequenced sample was PBMCs or a T cell subset sorted from them (not recorded which). These receptors were collected from an adult woman who had mild COVID-19 (a few samples of this study predate the infection). Cell type and time point are not known.

The chain combines TRBV24-1 with TRBJ2-1; TRBD2 matches 8 bases. This CDR3 spans 13 amino acids. CDR1 and CDR2 from the germline V gene are KGHDR and SFDVKD. Trimming took 5 bases from V and 7 from J; bases not matched to a gene: 3. The CDR3 DNA reads as TGTGCCACCAGTGCCGGGACTAGGAATGAGCAGTTCTTC. This translates into CATSAGTRNEQFF.

A few counts support this clonotype. The chain uses TRBV24-1 and TRBJ1-2; D perhaps matches TRBD1 (5 bases). V lost 9 bases and J lost 10, with 14 bases in between. Germline V lookup: CDR1 KGHDR, CDR2 SFDVKD. This CDR3 spans 11 amino acids. CDR3 in amino acids: CATRGDSNYTF. CDR3 DNA sequence: TGTGCCACCCGGGGCGACTCGAACTACACCTTC.

As DNA, the CDR3 is TGCGCCAGCAGCCCCACAGGGGGCGTTTTCCCAGATACGCAGTATTTT. Encoded protein: CASSPTGGVFPDTQYF. The chain recombines TRBV5-1 with TRBJ2-3; 9 nucleotides line up with TRBD1. Per the germline V gene, CDR1 is SGHRS and CDR2 is YFSETQ. CDR3 length: 16 residues. V shed 4 bases and J 4 bases; nucleotides not matched to a gene: 10.

This clonotype was counted between two and nine times. The rearrangement joins TRBV6-6 to TRBJ2-5; D possibly corresponds to TRBD2 (7 bases). Germline lookup yields CDR1 MNHNY and CDR2 SVGAGI (reference sequence). V was cut by 7 bases and J by 4 bases, with 19 bases left in between. This CDR3 is built from 15 residues. The DNA for the CDR3 is TGTGCCAGCACCAAGGGGGGGGGTTTCGCAGAGACCCAGTACTTC. This gives the protein CASTKGGGFAETQYF.

The CDR3 is CASSPTGATFF. CDR3 DNA sequence: TGTGCCAGCAGCCCTACAGGGGCGACTTTCTTT. V and J are TRBV7-9 and TRBJ1-1, with 7 bases identical to TRBD1. This CDR3 has 11 amino acids. J lost 12 bases, V lost 5 bases, and 6 bases had no gene match. Germline CDR1 and CDR2: SEHNR and FQNEAQ (reference sequence).

The chain combines TRBV3-1 with TRBJ1-2, with D possibly being TRBD1 (5 bases). Germline V lookup: CDR1 LGHDT, CDR2 YNNKEL (reference sequence). The CDR3 totals 13 residues. V dropped 4 bases and J dropped 5 bases, with 11 bases sitting between them. CDR3 loop: CASSPDTRYGYTF. In DNA form, the CDR3 reads TGTGCCAGCAGCCCGGACACGAGATATGGCTACACCTTC.

This clonotype was detected only a few times. The rearrangement links TRBV4-1 to TRBJ1-1; D is undetermined. Trimming cost V 1 base and J 5 bases, with 11 bases left between them. Per germline, CDR1 MGHRA and CDR2 YSYEKL. The CDR3 totals 14 residues. CDR3 in DNA: TGCGCCAGCAGCCAAGTTGGGTTTGCTACTGAAGCTTTCTTT. It encodes CASSQVGFATEAFF.

The CDR3 reads CAWSRGRTNTEAFF. The CDR3, as DNA: TGTGCCTGGTCCAGGGGCCGGACGAACACTGAAGCTTTCTTT. The chain carries TRBV30 and TRBJ1-1; weak D call: TRBD1 (6 bases). Germline V CDR1 and CDR2: GTSNPN, SVGIG (reference sequence). There are 14 residues in the CDR3. Trimming cost V 5 bases and J 1 base, with 14 bases left between them. Complete variable domain (other parts from reference TRBV30 and TRBJ1-1): SQTIHQWPATLVQPVGSPLSLECTVEGTSNPNLYWYRQAAGRGLQLLFYSVGIGQISSEVPQNLSASRPQDRQFILSSKKLLLSDSGFYLCAWSRGRTNTEAFFGQGTRLTVV.

This clonotype was seen more than once but under ten times. The V gene is TRBV6-1, the J gene TRBJ2-1; 12 bases are shared with TRBD2. Germline V gives CDR1 MNHNS, CDR2 SASEGT. The J segment lost 4 bases and the V segment lost 0 bases, leaving 7 bases of the junction unmatched. The CDR3 runs to 18 residues. The CDR3 DNA reads TGTGCCAGCAGTGAAGCGAGCCTAGCGGGAGGGGGTTACAATGAGCAGTTCTTC. It is translated as CASSEASLAGGGYNEQFF.

The gene calls are TRBV6-5 and TRBJ1-1, with D maybe TRBD1 (6 bases). The germline CDR1 and CDR2 sequences are MNHEY and SVGAGI. This CDR3 region has 15 residues. Trimming removed 10 bases from V and 0 bases from J, with 18 bases in between. CDR3 bases: TGTGCCACCTCCATCGACGGGGGCATGAACACTGAAGCTTTCTTT. Translating gives CATSIDGGMNTEAFF.

Only a few counts were recorded for this clonotype. CDR3 sequence: CAWSLAGVNTGELFF. In nucleotides, the CDR3 is TGTGCCTGGAGTCTCGCGGGGGTGAACACCGGGGAGCTGTTTTTT. The chain uses TRBV30 and TRBJ2-2; 7 bases agree with TRBD2. Germline trimming cut 2 bases from V and 1 base from J; bases unmatched to any gene: 4. This CDR3 spans 15 amino acids. Germline V lookup: CDR1 GTSNPN, CDR2 SVGIG (reference sequence).

CDR3 sequence reads: CASSWTGVSYEQYF. DNA for the CDR3: TGTGCCAGCAGCTGGACAGGGGTCTCCTACGAGCAGTACTTC. The V call is TRBV7-8, the J call TRBJ2-7; the match to TRBD1 covers 9 bases. V dropped 4 bases and J dropped 0; count of bases not matched to a gene: 1. Germline assignment: CDR1 SGHVS and CDR2 FQNEAQ. The CDR3 has 14 amino acids.

V is TRBV24-1 and J is TRBJ2-3; D is tentatively TRBD1 or TRBD2 (6 bases each). The CDR3 loop spans 15 amino acids. V lost 5 bases, J lost 4 bases, and 15 bases lay in between. CDR1 is KGHDR and CDR2 is SFDVKD in the germline V gene. In nucleotides, the CDR3 is TGTGCCACCAGTGGACTAGACAGGAGACCAGATACGCAGTATTTT. This codes for CATSGLDRRPDTQYF.

A few counts support this clonotype. The chain recombines TRBV24-1 with TRBJ2-5, with D possibly matching TRBD1 (6 bases). Between the trimmed V and J ends, which lost 4 bases and 2 bases, there was a span of 16 bases. This CDR3 is built from 16 residues. Germline values: CDR1 KGHDR, CDR2 SFDVKD. CDR3 residues: CATSDTNTGLQETQYF. CDR3 DNA: TGTGCCACCAGTGACACAAATACAGGGCTACAAGAGACCCAGTACTTC.

This clonotype was found many times. This chain links TRBV24-1 with TRBJ1-5; D ambiguous. The CDR3 is made up of 13 amino acids. Trimming took off 9 bases at V and 3 bases at J, with 11 bases between the two ends. Germline V gene lookup returns CDR1 KGHDR and CDR2 SFDVKD. The CDR3 sequence is CATSDGNNQPQHF. For the CDR3, the DNA is TGTGCCACCTCGGACGGAAACAATCAGCCCCAGCATTTT.

This chain joins TRBV6-5 and TRBJ1-2; 7 nucleotides match TRBD1. In germline, CDR1 is MNHEY, CDR2 SVGAGI. The CDR3 covers 14 residues. After removal of 8 bases from V and 4 bases from J, the junction contained 10 bases not matched to a gene. CDR3 in amino acids: CASRPDRSTYGYTF. CDR3 DNA: TGTGCCAGCCGACCGGACAGGAGCACCTATGGCTACACCTTC.

The sample holds a few counts of this clonotype. The gene calls are TRBV4-2 and TRBJ2-3; the match to TRBD1 covers 7 bases. The CDR3 extends over 15 amino acids. J was trimmed by 4 bases and V by 1 base; bases with no gene match: 5. In germline, CDR1 is LGHNA, CDR2 YNFKEQ. The CDR3 bases are TGTGCCAGCAGCCAAGGGAACAGGGGTGCAGATACGCAGTATTTT. It encodes CASSQGNRGADTQYF.

The chain uses TRBV20-1 and TRBJ2-7, with 15 bases fitting TRBD2. CDR1 and CDR2 from the germline V gene are DFQATT and SNEGSKA (reference sequence). The V segment lost 1 base and the J segment 2 bases; nucleotides outside the gene matches: 6. This CDR3 comprises 17 residues. CDR3 DNA: TGCAGTGCTAGAGGGACTAGCGGGAGGGTGGCAACCTACGAGCAGTACTTC. Amino acids: CSARGTSGRVATYEQYF.

This chain's CDR3 is CASTPFPGSSYEQYF. The CDR3 DNA reads TGTGCCAGCACCCCTTTCCCGGGCTCGTCCTACGAGCAGTACTTC. The gene calls are TRBV27 and TRBJ2-7; D not resolved. The CDR3 has 15 residues. Germline CDR1 is MNHEY and CDR2 is SMNVEV (reference sequence). Trimming stripped 7 bases from V and 1 base from J, with 17 bases between.

This clonotype appeared a single time. This chain joins TRBV29-1 and TRBJ2-2; TRBD1 aligns across 8 bases. Germline V lookup: CDR1 SQVTM, CDR2 ANQGSEA. Trimming removed 4 bases from V and 4 bases from J; junction bases left unmatched: 11. This CDR3 contains 16 residues. This CDR3 is CSVVDRASDSTGELFF. DNA for the CDR3: TGCAGCGTTGTGGACAGGGCGTCGGATTCCACCGGGGAGCTGTTTTTT.

In its sample, this clonotype was seen a few times. The chain combines TRBV11-2 with TRBJ1-2; unclear D gene. The germline V gene encodes CDR1 SGHAT and CDR2 FQNNGV. The CDR3 extends over 15 amino acids. V was clipped by 0 bases and J by 6 bases, with 14 bases between them. CDR3 DNA: TGTGCCAGCAGCTTAGATAGGCGAACAGCGGATGGCTACACCTTC. Its translation: CASSLDRRTADGYTF.

The chain joins TRBV12-3 or TRBV12-4 to TRBJ2-3; 8 bases are shared with TRBD1. Trimming cost V 5 bases and J 6 bases; bases outside gene matches: 7. CDR3 length: 14 residues. The CDR3 spells CASSKGQGWDTQYF. DNA of the CDR3: TGTGCCAGCAGTAAAGGACAGGGTTGGGATACGCAGTATTTT.

The chain uses TRBV7-9 and TRBJ1-6; tentatively, D is TRBD1 (5 bases). V lost 4 bases, J lost 9 bases, and 13 bases lay in between. Germline CDR1 is SEHNR and CDR2 is FQNEAQ (reference sequence). This CDR3 region has 14 residues. The CDR3 region has the DNA TGTGCCAGCAGCTCCCCCCAGGGCTCTTCACCCCTCCACTTT. Amino acid sequence: CASSSPQGSSPLHF.

This clonotype turned up a few times. The DNA for the CDR3 is TGTGCCAGCAGTTTTACATCTCTAACGGAAGCTTTCTTT. Translation: CASSFTSLTEAFF. V and J are TRBV27 and TRBJ1-1; no definite D call. Germline CDR1 is MNHEY and CDR2 is SMNVEV (reference sequence). V was clipped by 3 bases and J by 8 bases, with 13 bases between them. CDR3 length: 13 residues.

J is TRBJ2-2 and V is TRBV7-6; D call uncertain. This CDR3 is 15 amino acids long. The ends were cut back, 5 bases at V and 5 bases at J, with 15 bases in the middle. Germline V gives CDR1 SGHVS, CDR2 FNYEAQ. CDR3 in DNA: TGTGCCAGCAGCATTTCTAGTTCGCTTACCGGGGAGCTGTTTTTT. Translation gives CASSISSSLTGELFF.

This clonotype was detected a few times. J is TRBJ2-2 and V is TRBV5-4; perhaps TRBD1 as D (5 bases). This CDR3 is built from 16 residues. Trimming took off 4 bases at V and 5 bases at J, with 18 bases between the two ends. Germline V lookup: CDR1 SGHNT, CDR2 YYREEE (reference sequence). For the CDR3, the DNA is TGTGCCAGCAGCCCCTACCTATCAGGGATAACCGGGGAGCTGTTTTTT. This gives the protein CASSPYLSGITGELFF.

The gene calls are TRBV12-3 or TRBV12-4 and TRBJ2-3, with TRBD2 matching over 8 bases. The CDR3 has 16 amino acids. V lost 5 bases to trimming and J lost 2 bases; unmatched junction nucleotides: 9. CDR3 region: CASSGPSGLLTDTQYF. The CDR3 nucleotides are TGTGCCAGCAGTGGCCCTAGCGGGTTACTCACAGATACGCAGTATTTT.